These T cell receptor beta chains were read from a single sample in a study of T cells in narcolepsy. Sequenced by immunoSEQ multiplex PCR; TCRdb stores in-frame clones only, minus some. Of roughly 30,000 clones detected, about 77% appear once; the ten largest clones hold 1.2%. Sequenced: CD45RA- memory CD4+ T cells from PBMCs. Receptors originate from a human donor with narcolepsy. Each CDR3 is given with its conserved first and last residue. A D gene is named only where the DNA matches it firmly. The listing skips clone size in some rows; elsewhere it reads once, few, many or a size class.

size	D	J	V	CDR3	DNA
NA	TRBD1	TRBJ1-5	TRBV19	CASSPERQGAASNQPQHF	TGTGCCAGTAGTCCAGAGAGGCAGGGGGCCGCATCCAATCAGCCCCAGCATTTT
NA	TRBD1	TRBJ1-2	TRBV29-1	CSVGVPTGQGYGYTF	TGCAGCGTTGGGGTGCCCACGGGACAGGGTTATGGCTACACCTTC
NA	TRBD2	TRBJ2-3	TRBV5-5	CASTRLAGLSTDTQYF	TGTGCCAGCACCCGACTAGCGGGGCTTAGCACAGATACGCAGTATTTT
NA	NA	TRBJ1-5	TRBV19	CASSIEGWGGQPQHF	TGTGCCAGTAGTATCGAGGGGTGGGGCGGGCAGCCCCAGCATTTT
NA	NA	TRBJ2-3	TRBV5-6	CASSLSEGWDTQYF	TGTGCCAGCAGCTTGTCTGAGGGATGGGATACGCAGTATTTT
NA	NA	TRBJ2-7	TRBV18	CASSPATGSYEQYF	TGTGCCAGCTCACCAGCGACAGGCTCCTACGAGCAGTACTTC
NA	NA	TRBJ2-1	TRBV5-1	CASSAESSSYNEQFF	TGCGCCAGCAGTGCGGAGTCGAGCTCCTACAATGAGCAGTTCTTC
NA	NA	TRBJ2-7	TRBV5-6	CASSASLGGAALYEQYF	TGTGCCAGCAGCGCCAGTTTAGGAGGGGCTGCCCTCTACGAGCAGTACTTC
NA	NA	TRBJ1-1	TRBV5-1	CASSPSITGMNTEAFF	TGCGCCAGCAGCCCGTCGATCACAGGAATGAACACTGAAGCTTTCTTT
NA	NA	TRBJ1-4	TRBV12-5	CASGLVQGGLEKLFF	TGTGCTAGTGGTTTGGTCCAGGGCGGGTTAGAAAAACTGTTTTTT
NA	TRBD2	TRBJ2-5	TRBV4-1	CASSRGTSGGTILETQYF	TGCGCCAGCAGCCGGGGGACTAGCGGGGGGACTATCCTAGAGACCCAGTACTTC
NA	NA	TRBJ1-2	TRBV2	CASSEGGNGYTF	TGTGCCAGCAGTGAAGGAGGAAATGGCTACACCTTC
few	TRBD1	TRBJ1-1	TRBV7-3	CASSPQDRVDEAFF	TGTGCCAGCAGTCCCCAGGACAGGGTGGATGAAGCTTTCTTT
once	NA	TRBJ1-2	TRBV19	CASSLPGVSYGYTF	TGTGCCAGTAGTCTCCCGGGGGTGAGTTATGGCTACACCTTC
NA	NA	TRBJ2-3	TRBV7-3	CASSPTGTFTDTQYF	TGTGCCAGCAGCCCGACCGGGACTTTCACAGATACGCAGTATTTT
NA	NA	TRBJ1-1	TRBV6-5	CASSYGGPGTEAFF	TGTGCCAGCAGTTACGGCGGCCCGGGCACTGAAGCTTTCTTT
few	NA	TRBJ2-5	TRBV19	CASSMPQEMETQYF	TGTGCCAGTAGTATGCCTCAGGAAATGGAGACCCAGTACTTC
NA	NA	TRBJ2-3	TRBV6-6	CASTPPKATDTQYF	TGTGCCAGCACCCCCCCGAAGGCGACAGATACGCAGTATTTT
NA	TRBD2	TRBJ2-3	TRBV5-1	CASSLGGSGSLDTQYF	TGCGCCAGCAGCCTGGGAGGTAGCGGGAGTTTAGATACGCAGTATTTT
few	NA	TRBJ2-3	TRBV2	CARALTDTQYF	TGTGCCAGAGCCCTGACAGATACGCAGTATTTT
NA	TRBD1	TRBJ1-5	TRBV6-5	CASSPGQGWYQPQHF	TGTGCCAGCAGTCCCGGACAGGGGTGGTATCAGCCCCAGCATTTT
NA	NA	TRBJ2-1	TRBV9	CASSVGPPAYNEQFF	TGTGCCAGCAGCGTAGGGCCACCAGCCTACAATGAGCAGTTCTTC
NA	NA	TRBJ2-3	TRBV9	CASSVENQGLVNTQYF	TGTGCCAGCAGCGTAGAAAATCAGGGACTGGTTAATACGCAGTATTTT
NA	TRBD1	TRBJ2-5	TRBV5-1	CASSLVGQGETQYF	TGCGCCAGCAGCTTAGTAGGACAGGGAGAGACCCAGTACTTC
NA	NA	TRBJ1-5	TRBV6-5	CASRIREYSNQPQHF	TGTGCCAGCAGGATCAGAGAGTATAGCAATCAGCCCCAGCATTTT
NA	TRBD1	TRBJ1-1	TRBV19	CASSKRQGWNTEAFF	TGTGCCAGTAGTAAACGACAGGGGTGGAACACTGAAGCTTTCTTT
NA	NA	TRBJ1-6	TRBV6-5	CASDSTLGSPLHF	TGTGCCAGCGATTCAACTCTCGGATCACCCCTCCACTTT
NA	NA	TRBJ2-1	TRBV2	CASSVGVSYNEQFF	TGTGCCAGCAGTGTCGGGGTCTCCTACAATGAGCAGTTCTTC
once	NA	TRBJ1-1	TRBV10-2	CANSEYLNTEAFF	TGCGCCAACAGTGAGTACTTGAACACTGAAGCTTTCTTT
NA	NA	TRBJ1-1	TRBV21-1	CASSKERGADMNTEAFF	TGTGCCAGCAGCAAAGAGAGGGGTGCAGATATGAACACTGAAGCTTTCTTT
NA	NA	TRBJ1-2	TRBV5-6	CASSLDSRGGYGYTF	TGTGCCAGCAGCTTGGACTCTCGCGGGGGCTATGGCTACACCTTC
NA	TRBD2	TRBJ2-3	TRBV6-4	CASSRDYTSTDTQYF	TGTGCCAGCAGCCGGGACTACACAAGCACAGATACGCAGTATTTT
NA	NA	TRBJ2-1	TRBV6-1	CASTLDNEQFF	TGTGCCAGCACCTTGGACAATGAGCAGTTCTTC
NA	TRBD2	TRBJ2-3	TRBV4-1	CASRGGLAGGPDTQYF	TGCGCCAGCAGGGGGGGACTAGCGGGAGGGCCAGATACGCAGTATTTT
NA	NA	TRBJ1-4	TRBV6-5	CASSEHNEKLFF	TGTGCCAGCAGTGAACATAATGAAAAACTGTTTTTT
NA	NA	TRBJ2-5	TRBV5-1	CASSRGRLETQYF	TGCGCCAGCAGCCGGGGGAGGTTGGAGACCCAGTACTTC
NA	TRBD1	TRBJ1-1	TRBV6-6	CASSYRQGGEAFF	TGTGCCAGCAGTTACCGACAGGGTGGTGAAGCTTTCTTT
NA	TRBD1	TRBJ2-7	TRBV2	CASSEAWTGDEQYF	TGTGCCAGCAGTGAAGCCTGGACAGGGGACGAGCAGTACTTC
NA	NA	TRBJ1-6	TRBV7-9	CASSLAGRNSPLHF	TGTGCCAGCAGCTTAGCGGGAAGGAATTCACCCCTCCACTTT
once	NA	TRBJ2-5	TRBV7-2	CASSLARGRETQYF	TGTGCCAGCAGCTTAGCGCGGGGCAGAGAGACCCAGTACTTC
NA	NA	TRBJ1-1	TRBV7-9	CASSLEPSSEAFF	TGTGCCAGCAGCTTAGAGCCGTCCTCTGAAGCTTTCTTT
NA	NA	TRBJ2-7	TRBV11-3	CASSLQGKSTDEQYF	TGTGCCAGCAGCTTACAGGGGAAAAGTACGGACGAGCAGTACTTC
NA	TRBD2	TRBJ2-1	TRBV27	CASTPGLASAYNEQFF	TGTGCCAGCACCCCTGGACTAGCGTCCGCCTACAATGAGCAGTTCTTC